A selection of T cell receptor beta chains follows, all from one sample in a study of cytomegalovirus exposure and HLA in healthy donors. Sequenced by immunoSEQ multiplex PCR; TCRdb stores in-frame clones only, minus some. The sample carries 57,000 or so clones, 70% recorded once. Material for sequencing was PBMCs. The receptor source for this set is a woman in her fifties or sixties in good health and CMV-seropositive. Each CDR3 is given with its conserved first and last residue. A D gene is named only where the DNA matches it firmly. Size values are once, few and many counts, or a class for expanded clones, and some rows have none.

CASSKLPSTNEQYF,TGTGCCAGCAGTAAACTCCCTTCGACAAACGAGCAGTACTTC,TRBV6-5,.,TRBJ2-7,.
CASSLVGVNTEAFF,TGTGCCAGCAGCTTGGTGGGAGTGAACACTGAAGCTTTCTTT,TRBV5-6,.,TRBJ1-1,.
CASRLQGRMNTEAFF,TGTGCCAGCAGACTACAGGGGAGAATGAACACTGAAGCTTTCTTT,TRBV27,TRBD1,TRBJ1-1,.
CASSSAENTEAFF,TGCGCCAGCAGCTCGGCGGAGAACACTGAAGCTTTCTTT,TRBV5-1,.,TRBJ1-1,.
CASRAEETQYF,TGTGCCAGCAGGGCGGAGGAGACCCAGTACTTC,TRBV2,.,TRBJ2-5,few
CASSQVDLGPNVLTF,TGTGCCAGCAGCCAAGTGGATCTGGGGCCCAACGTCCTGACTTTC,TRBV4-2,.,TRBJ2-6,once
CASSPARLAGGQVDTQYF,TGTGCCAGCAGCCCGGCGAGACTAGCGGGGGGCCAGGTAGATACGCAGTATTTT,TRBV7-2,TRBD2,TRBJ2-3,.
CASSPSGGADEQYF,TGTGCCAGCAGTCCTAGCGGGGGGGCAGACGAGCAGTACTTC,TRBV5-4,TRBD2,TRBJ2-7,.
CASSPYDRTGKQNEKLFF,TGTGCCAGCAGCCCCTATGATCGGACAGGCAAACAGAATGAAAAACTGTTTTTT,TRBV7-9,TRBD1,TRBJ1-4,few
CASSLVYGPEHYEQYF,TGTGCCAGCAGCTTAGTATATGGCCCCGAACATTACGAGCAGTACTTC,TRBV7-2,.,TRBJ2-7,.
CASSLRQGSEQYF,TGTGCCAGCAGCTTAAGACAGGGGAGCGAGCAGTACTTC,TRBV7-2,TRBD1,TRBJ2-7,once
CASRSEGWGSSYEQYF,TGTGCCAGCAGATCGGAGGGGTGGGGGAGCTCCTACGAGCAGTACTTC,TRBV5-5,.,TRBJ2-7,.
CASSVATGQRYTF,TGTGCCAGCAGCGTAGCCACGGGACAACGCTACACCTTC,TRBV9,.,TRBJ1-2,.
CASSLGQNEQYF,TGCGCCAGCAGCCTGGGGCAGAACGAGCAGTACTTC,TRBV5-1,.,TRBJ2-7,few
CASSLATGGDYEQYF,TGCGCCAGCAGCTTGGCGACAGGGGGAGACTACGAGCAGTACTTC,TRBV5-1,TRBD1,TRBJ2-7,.
CASSIVAGLTEAFF,TGTGCCAGTAGTATAGTGGCAGGTCTCACTGAAGCTTTCTTT,TRBV19,.,TRBJ1-1,few
CASSYSTHSNQPQHF,TGTGCCAGCAGTTACAGTACCCATAGCAATCAGCCCCAGCATTTT,TRBV7-2,.,TRBJ1-5,.
CASSLDRTTQYF,TGTGCCAGCAGCTTAGACAGGACGACCCAGTACTTC,TRBV7-2,.,TRBJ2-5,.
CASSQWTGEAFF,TGCGCCAGCAGCCAATGGACAGGAGAAGCTTTCTTT,TRBV4-3,TRBD1,TRBJ1-1,.
CASRRDSGANVLTF,TGTGCCAGCCGGAGGGACTCTGGGGCCAACGTCCTGACTTTC,TRBV6-1,.,TRBJ2-6,.
CASSSTGGMNTEAFF,TGTGCCAGTAGCTCGACAGGGGGAATGAACACTGAAGCTTTCTTT,TRBV19,TRBD1,TRBJ1-1,.
CASAGMANEQFF,TGTGCCTCTGCAGGTATGGCAAATGAGCAGTTCTTC,TRBV7-2,.,TRBJ2-1,.
CASSQDRREDTIYF,TGCGCCAGCAGCCAAGATCGCAGGGAGGACACCATATATTTT,TRBV4-3,.,TRBJ1-3,.
CASSATSYSSEAFF,TGCGCCAGCAGCGCTACCTCTTACTCTAGTGAAGCTTTCTTT,TRBV4-1,.,TRBJ1-1,.
CASSQVGTRIGEQYF,TGCGCCAGCAGCCAAGTCGGGACACGGATCGGCGAGCAGTACTTC,TRBV4-1,.,TRBJ2-7,.
CASSYDRFNYGYTF,TGTGCCAGCAGTTACGACAGATTTAACTATGGCTACACCTTC,TRBV6-5,.,TRBJ1-2,.
CASSLETGGFAYEQYF,TGTGCCAGCAGCTTAGAGACAGGGGGCTTCGCCTACGAGCAGTACTTC,TRBV7-8,TRBD1,TRBJ2-7,.
CASSVGIGDQPQHF,TGTGCCAGCAGTGTGGGTATAGGGGATCAGCCCCAGCATTTT,TRBV2,.,TRBJ1-5,.
CASSTSGAGANVLTF,TGTGCCAGCTCAACCTCCGGGGCTGGGGCCAACGTCCTGACTTTC,TRBV18,.,TRBJ2-6,.
CASSFAWGDTQYF,TGTGCCAGCAGCTTCGCATGGGGCGATACGCAGTATTTT,TRBV7-2,.,TRBJ2-3,.
CASTTQTYAEQYF,TGTGCCAGCACCACTCAAACTTATGCGGAGCAGTACTTC,TRBV6-6,.,TRBJ2-7,.
CAWSSSFEQFF,TGTGCCTGGAGCAGTTCATTTGAGCAGTTCTTC,TRBV30,.,TRBJ2-1,.
CASSPPTGSTGELFF,TGTGCCAGCTCACCACCGACAGGGTCCACCGGGGAGCTGTTTTTT,TRBV18,TRBD1,TRBJ2-2,.
CASSLAGTGRNEQYF,TGTGCCAGCAGCTTAGCTGGGACAGGGAGAAACGAGCAGTACTTC,TRBV7-9,TRBD1,TRBJ2-7,.
CASSESGGQTEAFF,TGTGCCAGCAGTGAATCGGGGGGGCAGACTGAAGCTTTCTTT,TRBV6-1,.,TRBJ1-1,.
CASSLSGGSSGGKTQYF,TGTGCCAGCAGCCTCTCCGGCGGAAGTAGCGGGGGTAAGACCCAGTACTTC,TRBV7-2,TRBD2,TRBJ2-5,.
CATRGQGYNEQFF,TGTGCCACCCGGGGACAGGGCTACAATGAGCAGTTCTTC,TRBV2,TRBD1,TRBJ2-1,.
CASSIDRGSEQYF,TGTGCCAGTAGTATAGACAGGGGGTCCGAGCAGTACTTC,TRBV19,TRBD1,TRBJ2-7,.
CASSFSGGNYGYTF,TGCGCCAGCAGCTTTTCGGGAGGGAACTATGGCTACACCTTC,TRBV5-1,.,TRBJ1-2,few
CASSLDGSAGEQYF,TGTGCCAGCAGCTTAGATGGTAGCGCTGGCGAGCAGTACTTC,TRBV11-3,.,TRBJ2-7,.
CASSEWDWSSYEQYF,TGTGCCAGCAGTGAATGGGACTGGAGCTCCTACGAGCAGTACTTC,TRBV2,.,TRBJ2-7,.
CASSFRGSNQPQHF,TGTGCCAGCAGTTTCAGGGGCAGCAATCAGCCCCAGCATTTT,TRBV27,.,TRBJ1-5,.
CASSSWTGDAYGYTF,TGTGCCAGCAGCTCCTGGACAGGGGACGCCTATGGCTACACCTTC,TRBV7-2,TRBD1,TRBJ1-2,.
CASSKDRREQYF,TGTGCCAGCAGCAAAGACAGACGCGAGCAGTACTTC,TRBV7-9,.,TRBJ2-7,.
CASSLGTTGGYTF,TGTGCCAGCAGCTTAGGAACGACGGGGGGCTACACCTTC,TRBV7-3,.,TRBJ1-2,.
CASSPGGSAGANVLTF,TGTGCCAGCAGCCCAGGAGGGTCGGCTGGGGCCAACGTCCTGACTTTC,TRBV7-3,.,TRBJ2-6,.
CASTEAGELFF,TGTGCCAGCACCGAGGCCGGGGAGCTGTTTTTT,TRBV6-1,.,TRBJ2-2,once
CASSLRDSLGYGYTF,TGCGCCAGCAGCCTCCGGGACAGCTTAGGGTATGGCTACACCTTC,TRBV4-3,TRBD1,TRBJ1-2,.
CASSQDRSSYNSPLHF,TGTGCCAGCAGCCAAGACAGGAGCTCCTATAATTCACCCCTCCACTTT,TRBV7-2,.,TRBJ1-6,.
CASISAGSGGEAFF,TGTGCCAGCATCTCGGCCGGATCCGGGGGGGAAGCTTTCTTT,TRBV7-2,.,TRBJ1-1,once
CASSLSRGLRGYTF,TGTGCCAGCAGTTTATCGCGAGGGTTGCGTGGCTACACCTTC,TRBV27,.,TRBJ1-2,.
CSVEGQGSGKNSPLHF,TGCAGCGTTGAGGGACAGGGCTCTGGAAAAAATTCACCCCTCCACTTT,TRBV29-1,TRBD1,TRBJ1-6,.
CASSLGSGNTIYF,TGTGCCAGCAGCCTCGGTTCTGGAAACACCATATATTTT,TRBV5-8,.,TRBJ1-3,.
CASSLVNQRTNYGYTF,TGTGCCAGCAGCTTAGTGAACCAGCGAACTAACTATGGCTACACCTTC,TRBV7-2,.,TRBJ1-2,.
CSVEDGTGIGNTIYF,TGCAGCGTTGAAGACGGGACAGGGATCGGAAACACCATATATTTT,TRBV29-1,TRBD1,TRBJ1-3,.
CASSQAVGQGKGNEKLFF,TGCGCCAGCAGCCAAGCGGTGGGACAGGGGAAGGGTAATGAAAAACTGTTTTTT,TRBV4-3,TRBD1,TRBJ1-4,.
CASSPGQGSGYTF,TGTGCCAGCAGCCCGGGACAGGGAAGCGGCTACACCTTC,TRBV7-9,TRBD1,TRBJ1-2,.